This TCR beta chain is from a study of OX40 agonist ivuxolimab in advanced cancers. For the study in its entirety: Ivuxolimab, which targeted the costimulatory receptor OX40 (CD134), was an agonistic, fully human IgG2 monoclonal antibody. The purpose of peripheral TCRbeta sequencing was to test whether ivuxolimab changed TCR sequence diversity and led to clonal T-cell expansion. Intravenous ivuxolimab was administered to patients every 2 weeks at six dose levels: 0.01, 0.1, 0.3, 1.5, 3 and 10 mg/kg. Prior anti-PD-1, anti-PD-L1 or anti-CTLA-4 therapy was permitted, and roughly two fifths of dose-escalation patients had received checkpoint inhibitors. Of the 50 or so patients in dose escalation, approximately 20 had hepatocellular carcinoma, about 15 had melanoma, 9 had renal cell carcinoma and 9 had head and neck cancer. The paper describes the monotherapy dose-escalation part (N of about 54 patients) of the phase I trial of ivuxolimab. The dose-escalation cohort was around 84% male with a mean age of approximately 60 years, ranging from roughly 20 to 80. Three dose-escalation patients achieved partial responses, one with hepatocellular carcinoma and two with cutaneous melanoma. What the study reported, not specific to this receptor: The antigen specificity of the clonally expanded peripheral T cells was not determined. Low levels of normalized T-cell clonal expansion were also seen in some nonresponding patients. At doses of 0.1 to 3.0 mg/kg, clonal expansion of both CD4+ and CD8+ blood T cells was observed from baseline to week 6. After ivuxolimab, CD8+ T cells had more expanded clones than CD4+ T cells on average. In the 0.1-3.0 mg/kg groups, partial responders were among the patients with the lowest normalized peripheral clonal expansion, particularly in CD8+ T cells.

This clone was seen once. Its antigen is unknown. Per-nucleotide qualities are absent, and no much larger clonotype sits a single base away. Including the terminal cysteine and phenylalanine, the CDR3 comprises 14 residues. Left in the record is the CDR3 DNA by itself, 42 bases read in frame from the first base. V and J are truncated by 5 bases and 0 bases respectively, leaving an intervening sequence of 11 bases. Sequences MNHNS (CDR1) and SASEGT (CDR2) are obtained from the germline V gene. The trial excluded patients who had a history of autoimmune disease or were on systemic immunosuppression. Peripheral blood for TCR sequencing was collected from all dose cohorts at baseline, on cycle 4 day 1, and on cycle 7 day 1. The samples were drawn from a first-in-human, open-label, multicenter phase I dose-escalation trial of ivuxolimab. Adults with locally advanced or metastatic melanoma, renal cell, hepatocellular, or head and neck squamous cell carcinoma were enrolled in the trial. CD4+ and CD8+ T cells were sorted separately from peripheral blood before TCR sequencing.

To sequence the TCRbeta CDR3 region, genomic DNA was isolated from the sorted cells. The immunoSEQ Assay was used to sequence the TCRbeta CDR3 regions. Entries here come from immuneACCESS through TCRdb and include only in-frame sequences with V and J called. Some clones fail to appear in such tables; in the studies checked, an unresolved V gene covers under half of the shortfall, and the cause of the remainder is unknown. The sample has fewer than 75,000 clones on record, about 88% of them singletons. The ten largest clones take up roughly 0.67% of the sample. This TCR came from an adult with an advanced solid tumor such as melanoma, head and neck, liver or kidney cancer. Sample: CD4+ or CD8+ T cells sorted from blood, taken in a trial of the OX40 agonist ivuxolimab. This sequence uses TRBV6-1 and TRBJ2-7, and the D gene may be TRBD2, 5 bases matching. The CDR3 is CASSMEVHSYEQYF. The nucleotide sequence is TGTGCCAGCAGTATGGAGGTCCACTCCTACGAGCAGTACTTC.